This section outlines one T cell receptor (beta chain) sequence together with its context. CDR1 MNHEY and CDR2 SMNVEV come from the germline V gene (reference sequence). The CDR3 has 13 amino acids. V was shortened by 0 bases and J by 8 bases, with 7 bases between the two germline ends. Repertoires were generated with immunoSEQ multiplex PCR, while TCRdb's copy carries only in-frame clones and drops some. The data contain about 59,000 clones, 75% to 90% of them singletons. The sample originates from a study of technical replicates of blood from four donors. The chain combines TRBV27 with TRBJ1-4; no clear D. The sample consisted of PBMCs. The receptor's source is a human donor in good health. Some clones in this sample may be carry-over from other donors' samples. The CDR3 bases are TGTGCCAGCAGTTTATCGACCAGGGAAAAACTGTTTTTT. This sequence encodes CASSLSTREKLFF.